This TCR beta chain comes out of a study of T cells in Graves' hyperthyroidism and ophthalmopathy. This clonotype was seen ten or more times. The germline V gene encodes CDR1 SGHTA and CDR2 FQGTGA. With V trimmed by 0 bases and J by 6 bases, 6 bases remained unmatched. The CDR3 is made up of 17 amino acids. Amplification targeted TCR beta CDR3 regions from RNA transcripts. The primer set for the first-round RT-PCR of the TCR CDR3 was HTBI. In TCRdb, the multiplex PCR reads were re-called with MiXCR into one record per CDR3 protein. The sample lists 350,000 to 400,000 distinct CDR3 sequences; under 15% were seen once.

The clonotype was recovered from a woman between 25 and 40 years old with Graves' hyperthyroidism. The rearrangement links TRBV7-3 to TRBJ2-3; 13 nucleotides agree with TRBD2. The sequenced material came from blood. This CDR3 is CASSLTPGLAGLDTQYF. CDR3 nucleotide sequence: TGTGCCAGCAGCTTAACTCCGGGACTAGCGGGGCTCGATACGCAGTATTTT.